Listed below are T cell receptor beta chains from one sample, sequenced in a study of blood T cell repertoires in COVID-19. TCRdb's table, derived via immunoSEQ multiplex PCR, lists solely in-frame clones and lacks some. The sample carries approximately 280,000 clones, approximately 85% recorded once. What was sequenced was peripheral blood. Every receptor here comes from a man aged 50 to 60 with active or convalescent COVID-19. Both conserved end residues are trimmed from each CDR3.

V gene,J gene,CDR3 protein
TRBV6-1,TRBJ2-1,ASSDSYRVLLFNEQF
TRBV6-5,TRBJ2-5,ASSFGTSGRETQY
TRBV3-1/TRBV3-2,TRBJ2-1,ASSQIAPGDYNEQF
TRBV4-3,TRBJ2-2,ASSQGGGIDGELF
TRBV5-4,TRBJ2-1,ASSLGDRTNEQF
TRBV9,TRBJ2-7,ASTASLGGQEQY
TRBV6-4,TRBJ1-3,ASSDPSGGTGNTIY
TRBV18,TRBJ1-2,ASSPPGRGGYT
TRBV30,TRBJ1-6,AWSVSRSSYNSPLH
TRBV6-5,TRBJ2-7,ASSTRGALGQY